A selection of T cell receptor beta chains follows, all from one sample in a study of T cell responses to AZD1222 COVID-19 vaccine. Profiled with immunoSEQ multiplex PCR; TCRdb holds only in-frame clones, not every one. This table holds around 200,000 clones, around nine tenths found once. The sequencing used peripheral blood, collected on day 0 of AZD1222 vaccination. The receptors were sampled from an adult in good health. CDR3s include the opening cysteine and the closing phenylalanine or tryptophan. Fields, in order: D gene, clone size, CDR3 length, V gene, J gene, CDR3 DNA, CDR3 protein. A D gene is named only where the DNA matches it firmly. Size tells how often a clone was seen (once, few, many) or the class of an expanded clone, and some rows leave it out.

d_gene: TRBD1
abundance: few
len: 15
v_gene: TRBV18
j_gene: TRBJ1-2
CDR3nt: TGTGCCAGCTCACCAACCGGGACAGATAACTATGGCTACACCTTC
CDR3aa: CASSPTGTDNYGYTF

d_gene: NA
abundance: once
len: 15
v_gene: TRBV5-1
j_gene: TRBJ1-1
CDR3nt: TGCGCCAGCAGACCAAACAGGGTGGTGAACACTGAAGCTTTCTTT
CDR3aa: CASRPNRVVNTEAFF

d_gene: NA
abundance: NA
len: 15
v_gene: TRBV6-5
j_gene: TRBJ1-2
CDR3nt: TGTGCCAGCACGCCGGGGTCGGGCCGGATCTATGGCTACACCTTC
CDR3aa: CASTPGSGRIYGYTF

d_gene: TRBD1
abundance: NA
len: 13
v_gene: TRBV6-5
j_gene: TRBJ1-5
CDR3nt: TGTGCCAGCATCCCGGACAGGTTGCAGCCCCAGCATTTT
CDR3aa: CASIPDRLQPQHF

d_gene: NA
abundance: NA
len: 17
v_gene: TRBV28
j_gene: TRBJ1-5
CDR3nt: TGTGCCAGCAGTTTCTCCACCATCGTCGGGGGCAATCAGCCCCAGCATTTT
CDR3aa: CASSFSTIVGGNQPQHF

d_gene: NA
abundance: NA
len: 13
v_gene: TRBV5-1
j_gene: TRBJ2-7
CDR3nt: TGCGCCAGCAGCTTACAGGGTACCTACGAGCAGTACTTC
CDR3aa: CASSLQGTYEQYF

d_gene: TRBD2
abundance: NA
len: 16
v_gene: TRBV3-1/TRBV3-2
j_gene: TRBJ2-5
CDR3nt: TGTGCCAGCAGCCAAGATGGCGGGGGGACCCAAGAGACCCAGTACTTC
CDR3aa: CASSQDGGGTQETQYF

d_gene: NA
abundance: NA
len: 15
v_gene: TRBV7-2
j_gene: TRBJ2-7
CDR3nt: TGTGCCAGCAGCTTGCGGTGGGGGGTTAATTACGAGCAGTACTTC
CDR3aa: CASSLRWGVNYEQYF

d_gene: NA
abundance: NA
len: 14
v_gene: TRBV15
j_gene: TRBJ1-2
CDR3nt: TGTGCCACCAGGCCGGGAAGAGCTAACTATGGCTACACCTTC
CDR3aa: CATRPGRANYGYTF

d_gene: NA
abundance: few
len: 15
v_gene: TRBV27
j_gene: TRBJ1-4
CDR3nt: TGTGCCAGCAGTTTACTGACAGCAACTAATGAAAAACTGTTTTTT
CDR3aa: CASSLLTATNEKLFF

d_gene: TRBD1
abundance: few
len: 14
v_gene: TRBV7-3
j_gene: TRBJ1-2
CDR3nt: TGTGCCAGCAGCTTATCTAAGACAGGGCCTGGCTACACCTTC
CDR3aa: CASSLSKTGPGYTF

d_gene: TRBD1
abundance: NA
len: 13
v_gene: TRBV5-5
j_gene: TRBJ1-5
CDR3nt: TGTGCCAGCAGCTTGGGACAGGGGAAGCCCCAGCATTTT
CDR3aa: CASSLGQGKPQHF

d_gene: NA
abundance: NA
len: 15
v_gene: TRBV9
j_gene: TRBJ1-2
CDR3nt: TGTGCCAGCAGCCCCCGCGGGGGAGGGGACTATGGCTACACCTTC
CDR3aa: CASSPRGGGDYGYTF

d_gene: TRBD1
abundance: once
len: 19
v_gene: TRBV3-1/TRBV3-2
j_gene: TRBJ1-1
CDR3nt: TGTGCCAGCAGCCAAGATCCCCTCCTGACAGGGTGGGTGAACACTGAAGCTTTCTTT
CDR3aa: CASSQDPLLTGWVNTEAFF